This is a list of T cell receptor beta chains from one sample in a study of tumor and adjacent non-tumor tissue in lung cancer. Using its own MiXCR run on the multiplex PCR reads, TCRdb lists one record per CDR3 protein. The sample shows about 98,000 distinct CDR3 sequences, around three quarters of them seen only once. Sequenced sample: distant non-tumor lung tissue. These TCRs come from a man in his sixties with small cell lung cancer. Each CDR3 is given with its conserved first and last residue. A D gene is named only where the DNA matches it firmly. Clone size is not always given. Where it is, it says once, few, many or a class for expanded clones.

. | . | TRBJ2-1 | TRBV6-5 | TGTGCCAGATGTTCCGGGTACCGCGGCTACAATGAGCAGTTCTTC | CARCSGYRGYNEQFF
. | TRBD2 | TRBJ2-1 | TRBV6-1 | TGTGCCAGCAATGAGGGACTAGCGGGAGACTCCTACAATGACCAGTTCTTC | CASNEGLAGDSYNDQFF
. | TRBD2 | TRBJ2-1 | TRBV6-5 | TGTGCCAGCAGTTATCGGGGGGATGTGCGGTTCTTC | CASSYRGDVRFF
. | . | TRBJ2-1 | TRBV11-2 | TGTGCCAGCAGCAGAGCTCATCCCTACAATGATCAGTTCTTC | CASSRAHPYNDQFF
few | . | TRBJ1-4 | TRBV20-1 | TGCAATGCTAGAGTCGAGACCTGGGCTGAAAAACTGTTTTTT | CNARVETWAEKLFF
. | TRBD1 | TRBJ2-3 | TRBV29-1 | TGCAGCGTTATTGAGGGGGCAAGTGGAGATACGCAGTATTTT | CSVIEGASGDTQYF
. | TRBD2 | TRBJ2-3 | TRBV29-1 | TGCAGCGTTGTTCTAGAGGGAGGGCGAACAGATACGCAGTACTTT | CSVVLEGGRTDTQYF
. | TRBD2 | TRBJ2-1 | TRBV12-3/TRBV12-4 | TGTGCCAGCAGCTTCGGATTAGCGGGAGGGTTCAGGGCCAATGAGCAGTTCTTC | CASSFGLAGGFRANEQFF
. | . | TRBJ2-1 | TRBV4-2 | TGTGCCAGCAGCCAAGCTGGGACGAGATACGATGAGCAGTTCTTC | CASSQAGTRYDEQFF
. | TRBD1 | TRBJ2-1 | TRBV20-1 | TGCAGTCCTAGAGTAGCACAGGGGAGCTCCTATAATGAGCAGTTCTTC | CSPRVAQGSSYNEQFF
once | . | TRBJ2-2 | TRBV20-1 | TGCAGTGCTAGAGACCCCTATAGGACCAACACCGGGGTGCTGTTTTTT | CSARDPYRTNTGVLFF
. | . | TRBJ1-1 | TRBV5-5 | TGTGCCAGCAGCTTGACGTCGAACACTGAAGCTTTCTTT | CASSLTSNTEAFF
few | TRBD2 | TRBJ2-1 | TRBV9 | TGTGCCAGCAGCGCGGGACTAGCGGGAGGAAGGGAGCAGTTCTTC | CASSAGLAGGREQFF
. | . | TRBJ2-1 | TRBV7-3 | TGTGCCAGCAGCCCAGCCCGGGAGCCCTACAATGAGCAGTTCTTC | CASSPAREPYNEQFF
once | . | TRBJ1-5 | TRBV6-1 | TGTGCCAGCATGGGGATAGGGATGTTGAATCAGCCCCAGCATTTT | CASMGIGMLNQPQHF
. | . | TRBJ1-2 | TRBV6-5 | TGTGCCAGCACCCCCGTCATCGGGACGGGGTACTATGGCTACACCTTC | CASTPVIGTGYYGYTF
. | . | TRBJ2-4 | TRBV4-2 | TGTACCAGCAGCCAAGCCGCAAGGTCCTCGCTGGCCTCCAAAAACATTCAGTACTTC | CTSSQAARSSLASKNIQYF
. | TRBD2 | TRBJ2-2 | TRBV4-2 | TGTGTCAGCAACGGCCCCTATGCGGGAGACGACACCGGGGAGTTGTTTTTT | CVSNGPYAGDDTGELFF
. | . | TRBJ2-1 | TRBV12-3/TRBV12-4 | TGTGCCAGCAGTTTCCGCGCCCTCGCTGATGGACAGTTCTTC | CASSFRALADGQFF
medium-sized | . | TRBJ2-1 | TRBV5-1 | TGCGCCAGCAGCTTGAGCGGTACCGCCGATGAGCAGTTCTTC | CASSLSGTADEQFF
once | . | TRBJ2-1 | TRBV5-1 | TGCGCCAGCAGCTTGGGAACTAGCCCATCTTACAATGAGCAGTTCTTC | CASSLGTSPSYNEQFF
. | . | TRBJ2-5 | TRBV12-3/TRBV12-4 | TGTGCCAACAGGTCCTCAGGGAAAGAGACCCAGTACTTC | CANRSSGKETQYF
. | TRBD1 | TRBJ2-2 | TRBV11-2 | TGTGCCAGCTGCGGGACAGGGAACACCTGGGAGCTATTTTTT | CASCGTGNTWELFF
. | . | TRBJ2-3 | TRBV6-1 | TGTGCCAGCAGCTCCCCAGCGGCGGGACTCTTGGGCTCGGAGCGGCAGTATTTT | CASSSPAAGLLGSERQYF
many | TRBD1 | TRBJ1-1 | TRBV5-4 | TGTGCCAGCAGCTTTGAGACAGGGGGCTTGGGCACTGAAGCTTTCTTT | CASSFETGGLGTEAFF
. | . | TRBJ1-6 | TRBV7-8 | TGTGCCATCAGCTTAGATCGATACGGCACTTCACCCCTCCACTTT | CAISLDRYGTSPLHF
many | . | TRBJ2-1 | TRBV13 | TGTGCCAGCAGCTCCCAGGACAGAAGCTCCTACAATGAGCAGTTCTTC | CASSSQDRSSYNEQFF
. | . | TRBJ1-5 | TRBV12-3/TRBV12-4 | TGTGACAGCCGGAAGGGTGGGGGGAAGCAGCCCCAACATTTT | CDSRKGGGKQPQHF
. | TRBD1 | TRBJ2-1 | TRBV20-1 | TGCAGTGCCAAGCACCCGGGACAGGGGATAGAAAGTATGTTCTTC | CSAKHPGQGIESMFF
. | TRBD2 | TRBJ2-1 | TRBV11-2 | TGTGACAGCAGCTTGGAGAGACTAGCTCTCAATGAGCAATTCTTC | CDSSLERLALNEQFF
. | . | TRBJ1-4 | TRBV5-1 | TGCGCCAGCAGACAGGGACATCGGGGAAAACTATTTTTT | CASRQGHRGKLFF
. | . | TRBJ2-1 | TRBV29-1 | TGCAGCGGAGCACCGTTGCGGGCGTATTACGATGAGCAGTTCTTC | CSGAPLRAYYDEQFF
once | . | TRBJ2-3 | TRBV4-2 | TGTGCCAGCAACCAAGATGTTAATAGCGGCCGCACGCAGTATTTC | CASNQDVNSGRTQYF
. | . | TRBJ1-1 | TRBV4-1 | TGCGCCAGCAGCCGAGTTCCAGGGTGTGGCACTGAAGGTTTCTTT | CASSRVPGCGTEGFF
. | . | TRBJ1-1 | TRBV30 | TGTGCCTGGAGTGTGTGGGATGGCAGTGAAGCTTTCTTT | CAWSVWDGSEAFF
. | . | TRBJ1-2 | TRBV4-2 | TGTGCCAGCAGCCCATCCCTCCTCGGACTCCTCTCCAACACCTTC | CASSPSLLGLLSNTF
. | . | TRBJ1-5 | TRBV29-1 | TGCAGCGCGAGGGCAGGCACTAATCAGCCCCGTCATTTT | CSARAGTNQPRHF
once | . | TRBJ2-1 | TRBV6-2/TRBV6-3 | TGTGTCAACCGTCAGCGGCGTTTCTCCTACAATGAGCAGTTCTTC | CVNRQRRFSYNEQFF
. | . | TRBJ2-7 | TRBV29-1 | TGCAGCGCGACGCTAGCGCGTAGCTCCTACAAGCAGTACTTC | CSATLARSSYKQYF
. | . | TRBJ2-3 | TRBV20-1 | TGCAGTGCCGCCCCCCTCGATATGCAGTATTTT | CSAAPLDMQYF
few | TRBD1 | TRBJ1-5 | TRBV19 | TGTGCCAGTAGTACAAGAGAGGGGGCCGATCAGCCCCAGCATTTT | CASSTREGADQPQHF
. | . | TRBJ2-1 | TRBV2 | TGTGCCAGCATCGTTGGTGGCTACAATGAGCAGTTCTTC | CASIVGGYNEQFF
once | TRBD2 | TRBJ2-1 | TRBV29-1 | TGCGGCGCAACGGGACTAGCGGGACTAGAGAAGTTCTTC | CGATGLAGLEKFF
. | TRBD1 | TRBJ1-1 | TRBV19 | TGTGCCAGTAGTGACCCACAGGGGGGTAACAATGAAGCTTTCTTT | CASSDPQGGNNEAFF
. | . | TRBJ1-5 | TRBV6-1 | TGCGCCAGCAGTTGGGCAGGGATTGATCAGCCCCAGCATTTT | CASSWAGIDQPQHF
once | . | TRBJ1-4 | TRBV5-1 | TGCGCGAGCAGCTGGTCCCAGGGAGCAACTAATGAAAAACCGTTTTTT | CASSWSQGATNEKPFF
. | . | TRBJ2-3 | TRBV6-2/TRBV6-3 | TGTGCCAGGAGTTATGGGGCAGCCACAGATACGCAATATTTT | CARSYGAATDTQYF
. | . | TRBJ1-6 | TRBV4-2 | TGTGCCATCAGCCGAGATTTAAGGGGCGGTTCACCCCTCCACTTT | CAISRDLRGGSPLHF
. | . | TRBJ2-3 | TRBV11-2 | TGTGCTAGCAGCTTAGTAGGTCTTCTCCACATAGATATGCAGTATTTT | CASSLVGLLHIDMQYF
few | . | TRBJ1-1 | TRBV7-9 | TGTGCCAGCAGCGTCCGGGACCGATCCATGAACACTGAAGCTTTCTTT | CASSVRDRSMNTEAFF
. | TRBD1 | TRBJ1-1 | TRBV29-1 | TGCAGCATCTCCTCAGGGACAGCAGAGCCAGCTTTCTTT | CSISSGTAEPAFF
. | . | TRBJ2-1 | TRBV11-2 | TGTGCCAACAACTTAGAGGCAGGGTTGATTGAGCAGTTCTTC | CANNLEAGLIEQFF
. | TRBD1 | TRBJ2-7 | TRBV6-2/TRBV6-3 | TGTGTCAGCAGTTACCGTTTTGTTGACGGGACAGGGGACCACGAGCAGTACTTC | CVSSYRFVDGTGDHEQYF
few | . | TRBJ1-2 | TRBV11-2 | TGTGCCAGCAGCTCCATTAGGAGCTATGGCTACACCTTC | CASSSIRSYGYTF
. | TRBD2 | TRBJ2-2 | TRBV12-3/TRBV12-4 | TGTACCATCACCACTCTAGCGGGGGCAGGGGAGCTGTTTTTT | CTITTLAGAGELFF
. | . | TRBJ1-1 | TRBV7-9 | TGTGCCAGTAGCTTAGGAGTCAAAGGGTCGACGTCTTTCTTT | CASSLGVKGSTSFF
. | TRBD2 | TRBJ2-1 | TRBV10-3 | TGTGACATCAGTGAACTAGCGGGTGAGCAGTTCTTC | CDISELAGEQFF
. | TRBD2 | TRBJ2-2 | TRBV6-1 | TGTACCAGCAGGGAGGGAATCATGCAGGGGGAGCTGTTTTTT | CTSREGIMQGELFF
. | . | TRBJ2-2 | TRBV11-2 | TGTGCCAGCAGCCGTATAGTTGCCGGGAAGCTGTTTTTT | CASSRIVAGKLFF
. | . | TRBJ2-7 | TRBV25-1 | TGTGCCAGCAGCCCCACAGGGCACGAGCATTTCTTT | CASSPTGHEHFF